A selection of T cell receptor beta chains follows, all from one sample in a study of T cell repertoires in cytomegalovirus infection. Via MiXCR, TCRdb re-called the reads, giving one row per CDR3 protein. The sample lists just under 550,000 distinct CDR3 sequences, around a quarter occurring once. Source material: PBMCs. These receptors were taken from a human donor in good health (CMV status not recorded). Some clones in this sample may be carry-over from other donors' samples. Each CDR3 is given without its conserved first and last residue. Size tells how often a clone was seen (once, few, many) or the class of an expanded clone, and some rows leave it out.

TRBJ2-6 | TRBV4-1 | - | ASSQPRQGKRSGANVLT
TRBJ2-1 | TRBV14 | - | ASSRLVEQF
TRBJ2-3 | TRBV7-2 | - | ASSLLAIDTQY
TRBJ2-7 | TRBV5-1 | - | ASSPRLADFYEQY
TRBJ1-4 | TRBV5-1 | - | ASSLFFVPEEKLF
TRBJ2-7 | TRBV15 | - | ATSTPGTGLYEQY
TRBJ1-5 | TRBV6-6 | few | ASSYRSRDHQPQH
TRBJ1-2 | TRBV19 | - | ASSMFETLRQYGYT
TRBJ2-1 | TRBV2 | - | ASRRTTSGSSNEQF
TRBJ2-7 | TRBV18 | - | ASSPSPVTYEQY
TRBJ2-5 | TRBV7-2 | many | ASGLAGRETQY
TRBJ1-2 | TRBV7-2 | - | ASSPPRGGAYTYGYT
TRBJ2-7 | TRBV6-2/TRBV6-3 | many | ASSYSRSYEQY
TRBJ2-1 | TRBV6-2/TRBV6-3 | once | ASSALGSGSHNEQF
TRBJ2-2 | TRBV7-4 | few | ASIHGSGTGELF
TRBJ2-5 | TRBV27 | - | ASSLFASGRAQETQY
TRBJ1-5 | TRBV9 | few | ASSVGTANQPQH
TRBJ2-1 | TRBV19 | few | ASSTFRYNEQF
TRBJ2-2 | TRBV24-1 | - | ATSDLSGTGTGELF
TRBJ2-7 | TRBV7-9 | many | ASSYRTSSYEQY
TRBJ1-2 | TRBV7-8 | few | ASSLDPTGRTNYGYT
TRBJ2-1 | TRBV5-6 | few | ASSPTGYNEQF
TRBJ2-7 | TRBV10-3 | once | AISEPGPIYEQY
TRBJ2-2 | TRBV19 | few | ASSKINTGELF
TRBJ2-2 | TRBV4-2 | once | ASSLMNRGSTGELF
TRBJ2-1 | TRBV30 | few | AWSVLAGIGNEQF
TRBJ1-1 | TRBV29-1 | - | SVEVGFGAF
TRBJ2-3 | TRBV7-9 | - | ASSSLTGREKGHDTQY
TRBJ2-1 | TRBV12-3/TRBV12-4 | - | ASGRFIEQF
TRBJ2-5 | TRBV14 | - | ASSPLGGPGETQY
TRBJ2-3 | TRBV20-1 | once | SAPRGSTDTQY
TRBJ2-5 | TRBV7-3 | many | ASSPEQGPQETQY
TRBJ1-5 | TRBV28 | few | ASSFYGRNQPQH
TRBJ1-4 | TRBV19 | - | ASRGGINEKLF
TRBJ1-5 | TRBV19 | few | ASAQGGGNQPQH
TRBJ2-2 | TRBV7-8 | many | ASSLGQGVPGELF
TRBJ1-4 | TRBV2 | few | ASSSRADRPFNEKLF
TRBJ1-2 | TRBV20-1 | few | SARQGYGYT
TRBJ2-7 | TRBV7-8 | few | ASNQNKGSLYEQY
TRBJ2-5 | TRBV7-8 | - | ASSEGARDYRETQY
TRBJ2-3 | TRBV7-2 | few | ASKAFLSTDTQY
TRBJ2-1 | TRBV11-2 | few | ASSLTIALTGNEQF
TRBJ1-5 | TRBV7-9 | few | ASSNVLWGVPNQPQH
TRBJ1-5 | TRBV28 | - | ASREANQPQH
TRBJ1-6 | TRBV27 | few | ASSPPGTLSPLH
TRBJ2-7 | TRBV11-1 | - | ASSLSHRGEQY